A single sample is the source of the 25 T cell receptor beta chains below, sequenced in a study of beta chain features in type 1 diabetes. Isolated RNA was reverse transcribed in full, so expressed TCRB transcripts were sequenced. Sequencing was performed with immunoSEQ multiplex PCR; in TCRdb, only in-frame clones are kept and a portion is missing. Seen here are 900,000 or so clones, roughly a sixth observed once, and the top ten hold 0.023%. The source material was naive CD4+ T cells from blood. These receptors came from a woman aged 18-35 years in good health.

On this clone: Distinct nucleotide sequences in the sample also encode this CDR3. This chain links TRBV7-2 with TRBJ2-2; D is ambiguous. V dropped 0 bases and J dropped 5 bases, with 4 bases sitting between them. The CDR3 totals 13 residues. Germline V lookup: CDR1 SGHTA, CDR2 FQGNSA. In DNA, the CDR3 is TGTGCCAGCAGCTTAGCGGGGACCGGGGAGCTGTTTTTT. Amino acids: CASSLAGTGELFF.

This chain links TRBV29-1 with TRBJ1-1, with D hard to call. From germline, CDR1 is SQVTM and CDR2 ANQGSEA. V dropped 4 bases and J dropped 0 bases, with 12 bases sitting between them. The CDR3 runs to 14 residues. The CDR3 is CSVVGPGMNTEAFF. In DNA form, the CDR3 reads TGCAGCGTTGTGGGTCCAGGTATGAACACTGAAGCTTTCTTT. Filled out from reference TRBV29-1 and TRBJ1-1, the complete variable domain reads SAVISQKPSRDICQRGTSLTIQCQVDSQVTMMFWYRQQPGQSLTLIATANQGSEATYESGFVIDKFPISRPNLTFSTLTVSNMSPEDSSIYLCSVVGPGMNTEAFFGQGTRLTVV.

The chain uses TRBV20-1 and TRBJ2-3; D is unclear. Germline V gene lookup returns CDR1 DFQATT and CDR2 SNEGSKA (reference sequence). V was pared by 6 bases and J by 6 bases, with 10 bases between. The CDR3 has 11 residues. DNA for the CDR3: TGCAGTGCAAACGTACGGGATACGCAGTATTTT. This gives the protein CSANVRDTQYF.

This clone was observed a handful of times. The chain has TRBV5-4 and TRBJ2-3, with 7 bases matching TRBD1. CDR1 is SGHNT and CDR2 is YYREEE in the germline V gene (reference sequence). V gave up 0 bases and J gave up 2 bases; unmatched junction bases: 3. The length of the CDR3 is 15 residues. CDR3 amino acids: CASSLDRGHTDTQYF. In DNA form, the CDR3 reads TGTGCCAGCAGCTTGGACAGGGGACACACAGATACGCAGTATTTT.

This clone was counted only a few times. The V and J genes are TRBV5-1 and TRBJ1-4, with D maybe TRBD1 (5 bases). The V end was cut by 3 bases, the J end by 5 bases, with 17 bases between. The CDR3 consists of 16 residues. Germline V gives CDR1 SGHRS, CDR2 YFSETQ. CDR3: CASSSGPGRTNEKLFF. The CDR3 DNA reads TGCGCCAGCAGCTCGGGACCGGGACGGACCAATGAAAAACTGTTTTTT.

In its sample, this clone was seen a few times. J is TRBJ2-5 and V is TRBV7-2, with D possibly TRBD2 on 6 matching bases. V lost 0 bases and J 4 bases, leaving 12 bases between the germline ends. Germline CDR1 reads SGHTA; CDR2 reads FQGNSA. CDR3 length: 15 amino acids. The CDR3 is CASSLARDFRETQYF. The CDR3 DNA sequence: TGTGCCAGCAGCTTAGCGAGGGACTTTAGAGAGACCCAGTACTTC.

This clone was picked up a small number of times. The chain carries TRBV6-1 and TRBJ2-1, with TRBD2 matching 12 bases. The CDR3 extends over 16 amino acids. CDR1 and CDR2 (germline): MNHNS, SASEGT. The junction had 1 base not matched to a gene; V was cut back by 2 bases and J by 2 bases. CDR3 DNA: TGTGCCAGCAGTGAATCTAGCGGGAGGGCCTACAATGAGCAGTTCTTC. Translated, it gives CASSESSGRAYNEQFF.

The sample holds a few counts of this clone. The V gene is TRBV18, the J gene TRBJ1-4, with D perhaps TRBD1 (5 bases). V lost 3 bases and J 5 bases, leaving 10 bases between the germline ends. Germline CDR1 and CDR2: KGHSH and LQKENI. The CDR3 consists of 14 residues. The CDR3 DNA is TGTGCCAGCTCACCGTTCAGGGAAAATGAAAAACTGTTTTTT. Its protein product is CASSPFRENEKLFF.

This clone has more than one count but fewer than ten. The V call is TRBV7-2, the J call TRBJ2-7; D uncertain. The CDR3 sequence is 15 residues long. The germline CDR1 and CDR2 sequences are SGHTA and FQGNSA. Trimming took 2 bases from V and 6 from J, leaving 17 bases between them. Here the CDR3 DNA reads TGTGCCAGCAGCTTACAAAAGGTCCCCTCGAGCGAGCAGTACTTC. It translates to CASSLQKVPSSEQYF.

This chain connects TRBV28 to TRBJ2-3; 8 bases match TRBD2. The CDR3 spans 15 residues. V gave up 2 bases and J gave up 5 bases; unmatched junction bases: 6. In germline, CDR1 is MDHEN, CDR2 SYDVKM. The CDR3 protein is CASSLGTSFGDTQYF. The CDR3 nucleotides are TGTGCCAGCAGTTTAGGGACTAGTTTTGGAGATACGCAGTATTTT.

Comments on this clone: Other DNA sequences in this specimen translate into the identical CDR3. The chain combines TRBV6-5 with TRBJ2-1; D may be TRBD2 (5 bases). Germline V lookup: CDR1 MNHEY, CDR2 SVGAGI. The CDR3 consists of 15 residues. V dropped 0 bases and J dropped 4 bases, with 10 bases sitting between them. Here the CDR3 reads CASSYSRTGYNEQFF. The CDR3, as DNA: TGTGCCAGCAGTTACTCGCGCACGGGGTACAATGAGCAGTTCTTC.

The genes are TRBV5-1 and TRBJ1-4; D possibly corresponds to TRBD1 (6 bases). V lost 1 base and J 7 bases, leaving 11 bases between the germline ends. Germline V gene sequence: CDR1 SGHRS, CDR2 YFSETQ. The CDR3 runs 14 residues. The DNA of the CDR3 is TGCGCCAGCAGCTTGTTGGGGGCGGGTGAAAAACTGTTTTTT. This sequence encodes CASSLLGAGEKLFF.

This clone was seen a few times. The chain carries TRBV7-9 and TRBJ2-1, with TRBD2 identical over 9 bases. The V gene end was trimmed by 8 bases and the J gene end by 0 bases; junction bases not matched to a gene: 14. This CDR3 spans 18 amino acids. Germline lookup yields CDR1 SEHNR and CDR2 FQNEAQ (reference sequence). CDR3: CASLLAFRSGSSYNEQFF. The CDR3 DNA follows: TGTGCCAGCCTTCTAGCATTTCGTAGCGGGAGCTCCTACAATGAGCAGTTCTTC.

The sample holds a few counts of this clone. The V call is TRBV27, the J call TRBJ1-2; TRBD1 agrees at 7 bases. Germline V CDR1 and CDR2: MNHEY, SMNVEV (reference sequence). The V segment lost 8 bases and the J segment 6 bases; nucleotides outside the gene matches: 12. The CDR3 has 14 residues. CDR3 sequence (DNA): TGTGCCAGCGCCCAGGGGGGCGCGATTAATGGCTACACCTTC. It encodes CASAQGGAINGYTF.

This clone was seen a few times. The chain recombines TRBV5-4 with TRBJ2-7; a weak D match, TRBD2 (5 bases). Germline lookup yields CDR1 SGHNT and CDR2 YYREEE (reference sequence). The CDR3 consists of 14 residues. Trimming removed 4 bases from V and 0 bases from J, with 11 bases in between. This CDR3 reads CASSPSGPSYEQYF. As DNA, the CDR3 is TGTGCCAGCAGCCCCAGCGGCCCCTCCTACGAGCAGTACTTC.

This clone was seen a handful of times. The genes are TRBV6-5 and TRBJ1-4; D possibly corresponds to TRBD1 (5 bases). This CDR3 is 14 amino acids long. Germline V gene sequence: CDR1 MNHEY, CDR2 SVGAGI. Trimming cost V 2 bases and J 1 base, with 5 bases left between them. This CDR3 reads CASSYGGTNEKLFF. CDR3 sequence (DNA): TGTGCCAGCAGTTACGGGGGAACTAATGAAAAACTGTTTTTT.

This clone was seen a handful of times. The rearrangement links TRBV5-1 to TRBJ2-6; tentative D call: TRBD1 (5 bases). Trimming left V 0 bases short and J 2 bases short, with 6 bases between. Germline CDR1 SGHRS, CDR2 YFSETQ. CDR3 length: 15 amino acids. In DNA form, the CDR3 reads TGCGCCAGCAGCTTGGTAGGGGCTGGGGCCAACGTCCTGACTTTC. Its translation: CASSLVGAGANVLTF. Combining the CDR3 with reference TRBV5-1 and TRBJ2-6 gives the whole variable domain KAGVTQTPRYLIKTRGQQVTLSCSPISGHRSVSWYQQTPGQGLQFLFEYFSETQRNKGNFPGRFSGRQFSNSRSEMNVSTLELGDSALYLCASSLVGAGANVLTFGAGSRLTVL.

This clone came up a few times. This sequence joins TRBV12-5 and TRBJ2-5; 7 bases fit TRBD2. The germline CDR1 and CDR2 sequences are LGHNT and FRNRAP. The CDR3 is 13 residues long. The trim removed 5 bases at V and 3 bases at J, leaving 3 bases unmatched. The CDR3 spells CASGNAGEETQYF. CDR3 in DNA: TGTGCTAGTGGTAACGCGGGAGAAGAGACCCAGTACTTC.

The chain couples TRBV5-4 to TRBJ2-5; TRBD1 is a possible D gene (5 bases). CDR1 is SGHNT, CDR2 YYREEE, per germline (reference sequence). Trimming removed 3 bases at V and 6 bases at J, with 15 bases between. This CDR3 has 14 amino acids. The CDR3 protein is CASSSSGLVKTQYF. CDR3 bases: TGTGCCAGCAGCTCGTCAGGGTTGGTGAAGACCCAGTACTTC.

The V and J genes are TRBV7-3 and TRBJ1-3, with D possibly matching TRBD1 (5 bases). The CDR3 has 16 amino acids. The germline gives CDR1 SGHTA, CDR2 FQGTGA. Trimming cost V 0 bases and J 2 bases, with 11 bases left between them. CDR3 in DNA: TGTGCCAGCAGCTTAACCGGGTGGGGCCCTGGAAACACCATATATTTT. This sequence encodes CASSLTGWGPGNTIYF.

The genes are TRBV19 and TRBJ2-1, with 12 bases matching TRBD2. The germline V gene encodes CDR1 LNHDA and CDR2 SQIVND (reference sequence). The CDR3 totals 19 residues. The ends lost 4 bases at V and 6 bases at J; junction bases unmatched: 16. The CDR3 is CASSTPTSGSYHSFNEQFF. DNA of the CDR3: TGTGCCAGTAGTACCCCGACTAGCGGGAGTTATCACTCTTTCAATGAGCAGTTCTTC.

About this clone itself: Different DNA sequences within this sample yield the same CDR3. The chain couples TRBV28 to TRBJ1-2; D is uncertain. Germline assignment: CDR1 MDHEN and CDR2 SYDVKM. The CDR3 length is 12 residues. V was clipped by 5 bases and J by 2 bases, with 6 bases between them. The DNA for the CDR3 is TGTGCCAGCAGTCTAGACAACTATGGCTACACCTTC. This gives the protein CASSLDNYGYTF.

This chain links TRBV5-1 with TRBJ1-5; possibly TRBD1 for D (6 bases). With 4 bases removed from V and 5 bases from J, the gap between germline ends came to 16 bases. This CDR3 is 15 amino acids long. The V gene's germline CDR1 is SGHRS and CDR2 YFSETQ. This CDR3 reads CASSLEGQTYQPQHF. The CDR3 bases are TGCGCCAGCAGCCTCGAAGGACAGACATATCAGCCCCAGCATTTT.

The J gene is TRBJ2-2, the V gene TRBV9; no clear D gene. Trimming removed 1 base from V and 8 bases from J, with 6 bases in between. The CDR3 is 12 residues long. The germline V gene encodes CDR1 SGDLS and CDR2 YYNGEE. This CDR3 reads CASSVFQGELFF. Here the CDR3 DNA reads TGTGCCAGCAGCGTATTCCAGGGGGAGCTGTTTTTT. Drawing the rest from reference TRBV9 and TRBJ2-2, the complete variable domain is DSGVTQTPKHLITATGQRVTLRCSPRSGDLSVYWYQQSLDQGLQFLIQYYNGEERAKGNILERFSAQQFPDLHSELNLSSLELGDSALYFCASSVFQGELFFGEGSRLTVL.

The chain combines TRBV13 with TRBJ2-1, with unresolved D. The CDR3 spans 14 residues. The ends were cut back, 5 bases at V and 4 bases at J, with 12 bases in the middle. The germline gives CDR1 PRHDT, CDR2 FYEKMQ (reference sequence). Written as DNA, the CDR3 is TGTGCCAGCAGCCACAATAGAAGATACAATGAGCAGTTCTTC. It translates to CASSHNRRYNEQFF.